The TCR beta chain under discussion was sequenced for a study of blood T cell repertoires in COVID-19. At the level of the study: From T cells, B-cell-depleted T cells, or PBMCs came the material, which was cDNA or gDNA.

This CDR3 has 17 amino acids. Trimming removed 0 bases from V and 0 bases from J, with 12 bases in between. Germline lookup yields CDR1 SGHDN and CDR2 FVKESK. The assay was immunoSEQ multiplex PCR, and TCRdb's table has in-frame clones only and misses some. Of 250,000 to 300,000 clones in the sample, around nine tenths were seen once. This receptor was taken from a woman aged 60-70 years with acute or convalescent COVID-19. Specimen: peripheral blood. The chain has TRBV14 and TRBJ2-1; D is undetermined. The CDR3 bases are TGTGCCAGCAGCCAAGAGTTGGCGCCGGGCTCCTACAATGAGCAGTTCTTC. Its translation: CASSQELAPGSYNEQFF.